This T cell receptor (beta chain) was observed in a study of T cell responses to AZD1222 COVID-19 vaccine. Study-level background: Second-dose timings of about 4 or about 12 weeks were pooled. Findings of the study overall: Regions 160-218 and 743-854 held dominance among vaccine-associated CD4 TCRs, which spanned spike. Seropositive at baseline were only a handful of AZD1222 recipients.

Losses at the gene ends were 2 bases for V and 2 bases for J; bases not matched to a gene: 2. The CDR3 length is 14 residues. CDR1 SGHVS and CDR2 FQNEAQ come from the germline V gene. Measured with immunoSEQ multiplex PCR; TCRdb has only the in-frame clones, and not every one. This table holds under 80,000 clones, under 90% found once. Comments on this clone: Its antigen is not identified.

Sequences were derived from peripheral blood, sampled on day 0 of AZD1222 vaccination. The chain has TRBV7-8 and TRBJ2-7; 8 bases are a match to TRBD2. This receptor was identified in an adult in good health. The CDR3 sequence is CASSLSGGAYEQYF. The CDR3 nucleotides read TGTGCCAGCAGCTTATCCGGGGGGGCCTACGAGCAGTACTTC.